These T cell receptor beta chains were read from a single sample in a study of cytomegalovirus exposure and HLA in healthy donors. Assay used: immunoSEQ multiplex PCR; TCRdb lists only in-frame clones, some missing. The table lists around 100,000 clones, approximately 76% of them singletons, with about 20% in the top ten. Sequencing used PBMCs. The receptors were gathered from a woman aged 60-75 years in good health and CMV-seropositive. Both conserved end residues are part of each CDR3. A D gene is named only where the DNA matches it firmly. Clone size, where shown, is once, few, many, or a class for clones that have expanded.

clone_size | cdr3_length | j_call | v_call | d_call | cdr3_nt | cdr3_aa
NA | 19 | TRBJ2-3 | TRBV7-9 | TRBD2 | TGTGCCAGCAGCTACCCCGGGGGGACTAGCGGGAGCTTCGCAGATACGCAGTATTTT | CASSYPGGTSGSFADTQYF
NA | 14 | TRBJ2-2 | TRBV7-2 | NA | TGTGCCAGCAGCCCTGGACAGAACACCGGGGAGCTGTTTTTT | CASSPGQNTGELFF
NA | 15 | TRBJ2-3 | TRBV29-1 | TRBD2 | TGCAGCCCTTCGGCTGTAGCGGGAGCTACAGATACGCAGTATTTT | CSPSAVAGATDTQYF
few | 12 | TRBJ1-4 | TRBV5-1 | NA | TGCGCCAGCGAGGGCTCTAATGAAAAACTGTTTTTT | CASEGSNEKLFF
NA | 16 | TRBJ2-7 | TRBV5-1 | TRBD1 | TGCGCCAGCAGCGCCGAAACAGGGGCCGGAGTTATCGAGCAGTACTTC | CASSAETGAGVIEQYF
few | 13 | TRBJ1-2 | TRBV6-5 | NA | TGTGCCAGCAGGGTCCAGACGGGGTATGGCTACACCTTC | CASRVQTGYGYTF
NA | 14 | TRBJ2-7 | TRBV25-1 | TRBD2 | TGTGCCAGCAGCCTCGGGGGGGGGAGCAACGAGCAGTACTTC | CASSLGGGSNEQYF
once | 13 | TRBJ2-7 | TRBV18 | NA | TGTGCCAGCTCACTCGAAGAGTCCTACGAGCAGTACTTC | CASSLEESYEQYF
NA | 16 | TRBJ2-1 | TRBV4-2 | TRBD2 | TGTGCCAGCAGCCAAGATCCTTGGGCTAGCGGCGATGAGCAGTTCTTC | CASSQDPWASGDEQFF
once | 15 | TRBJ2-7 | TRBV10-3 | TRBD2 | TGTGCCATCAGTGGGTCGGGACTAGGTAACAGCGAGCAGTACTTC | CAISGSGLGNSEQYF
NA | 13 | TRBJ1-5 | TRBV2 | NA | TGTGCCAGCAGTGACAGTAGCAATCAGCCCCAGCATTTT | CASSDSSNQPQHF
NA | 14 | TRBJ1-6 | TRBV6-5 | NA | TGTGCCAGCAGAAAAGACAGGTTTAATTCACCCCTCCACTTT | CASRKDRFNSPLHF
NA | 15 | TRBJ1-5 | TRBV28 | NA | TGTGCCAGCAGTTCCCGGGTAGGGGCCCATCAGCCCCAGCATTTT | CASSSRVGAHQPQHF
NA | 15 | TRBJ2-3 | TRBV7-9 | TRBD2 | TGTGCCAGCAGTTTCCGGACTAGCGGTTTAGGTACGCAGTATTTT | CASSFRTSGLGTQYF
NA | 14 | TRBJ1-6 | TRBV28 | TRBD1 | TGTGCCAGCAGTTTTGGGACAGGGTATTCACCCCTCCACTTT | CASSFGTGYSPLHF
few | 17 | TRBJ2-5 | TRBV25-1 | TRBD1 | TGTGCCAGCAGTGCAGACAGGGGTGAGGGGGTCCAAGAGACCCAGTACTTC | CASSADRGEGVQETQYF
NA | 16 | TRBJ2-1 | TRBV10-3 | NA | TGTGCCATCTTAAATCCTATCCGAAGCTCCTACAATGAGCAGTTCTTC | CAILNPIRSSYNEQFF
NA | 16 | TRBJ2-1 | TRBV27 | TRBD2 | TGTGCCAGCAGAGACCCTAGCGGGAGGGCCAGGAATGAGCAGTTCTTC | CASRDPSGRARNEQFF
few | 15 | TRBJ2-1 | TRBV5-1 | TRBD1 | TGCGCCAGCAGCTTGGAAGGACAGGGGATCCATGAGCAGTTCTTC | CASSLEGQGIHEQFF
NA | 12 | TRBJ2-7 | TRBV5-4 | NA | TGTGCCAGCAGCTTGACAGGGAGCGAGCAGTACTTC | CASSLTGSEQYF
NA | 15 | TRBJ2-2 | TRBV5-8 | TRBD1 | TGTGCCAGCAGCCCGGGACAGGGGAACACCGGGGAGCTGTTTTTT | CASSPGQGNTGELFF
NA | 17 | TRBJ1-1 | TRBV15 | TRBD1 | TGTGCCACCAGCAGAGTAGGGAAGGGACAGAAGAACACTGAAGCTTTCTTT | CATSRVGKGQKNTEAFF
NA | 14 | TRBJ2-2 | TRBV11-2 | TRBD2 | TGTGCCAGCAGCCCGGGACTAGCGGGAGGAAGGCTGTTTTTT | CASSPGLAGGRLFF